This TCR beta chain emerged from a study of T cells in Graves' hyperthyroidism and ophthalmopathy. Study overall: Peripheral blood samples were taken at initial diagnosis, prior to any treatment.

With 3 bases clipped from V and 5 bases from J, the junction kept 6 bases outside the gene matches. CDR1 is SGHVS and CDR2 is FQNEAQ in the germline V gene. This CDR3 is built from 16 residues. From RNA transcripts, TCR beta CDR3 regions were amplified. Primed by the HTBI set, a first-round RT-PCR was run on the TCR CDR3. TCRdb reprocessed the multiplex PCR reads with MiXCR, giving one entry per CDR3 protein. The sample consists of roughly 400,000 distinct CDR3 sequences, around 15% of them appearing once. This clonotype has at least ten counts. The specimen sequenced was blood. The chain is built from TRBV7-8 and TRBJ2-5, with 13 bases identical to TRBD2. The receptor comes from a middle-aged man with Graves' ophthalmopathy. CDR3 sequence (DNA): TGTGCCAGCAGCTTGACTAGCGGGAGGCAGAGGGAGACCCAGTACTTC. Amino acids: CASSLTSGRQRETQYF. The full variable domain, its missing parts supplied by reference TRBV7-8 and TRBJ2-5, is GAGVSQSPRYKVAKRGQDVALRCDPISGHVSLFWYQQALGQGPEFLTYFQNEAQLDKSGLPSDRFFAERPEGSVSTLKIQRTQQEDSAVYLCASSLTSGRQRETQYFGPGTRLLVL.